Following are 28 T cell receptor beta chains from one sample sequenced in a study of shared clonotypes between healthy human individuals. Measured with immunoSEQ multiplex PCR; TCRdb has only the in-frame clones, and not every one. The top ten clones hold 0.37% of a sample with 2 million to 2.5 million clones, 92% of them seen once. Sequencing was performed on naive CD4+ T cells from PBMCs. Indicated subset: CD45RA+ positively selected. These receptors were obtained from a man between 18 and 35 years old in good health. Some clones in this sample may be carry-over from other donors' samples.

This clone showed up just once. The chain carries TRBV7-8 and TRBJ2-7, with TRBD2 identical over 7 bases. This CDR3 is built from 15 residues. The V segment lost 5 bases and the J segment 4 bases; nucleotides outside the gene matches: 11. Looked up from germline, CDR1 is SGHVS and CDR2 is FQNEAQ. DNA for the CDR3: TGTGCCAGCAGCCACCGGGACTATGAACCTTACGAGCAGTACTTC. Translating gives CASSHRDYEPYEQYF. Full variable domain (rest looked up from reference TRBV7-8 and TRBJ2-7): GAGVSQSPRYKVAKRGQDVALRCDPISGHVSLFWYQQALGQGPEFLTYFQNEAQLDKSGLPSDRFFAERPEGSVSTLKIQRTQQEDSAVYLCASSHRDYEPYEQYFGPGTRLTVT.

On this clone: Other DNA sequences in this sample translate to the same CDR3. This chain connects TRBV7-3 to TRBJ1-1; the match to TRBD1 covers 8 bases. The germline CDR1 and CDR2 sequences are SGHTA and FQGTGA. V trimming: 3 bases; J trimming: 6 bases; junction bases outside the gene matches: 6. The CDR3 extends over 14 amino acids. CDR3 DNA: TGTGCCAGCAGCTTGATCGGACAGGGTTCTGAAGCTTTCTTT. Its protein product is CASSLIGQGSEAFF.

This clone has a single count. V gene TRBV5-1 combines with J gene TRBJ2-7, with TRBD1 matching over 8 bases. This CDR3 contains 16 residues. Trimming removed 0 bases from V and 4 bases from J; junction bases left unmatched: 9. Germline-derived CDR1 and CDR2 are SGHRS and YFSETQ. The CDR3 region has the DNA TGCGCCAGCAGCTTGGTTGACGGACAGGGTGGGTACGAGCAGTACTTC. It yields the protein CASSLVDGQGGYEQYF.

Concerning this clone: In this CDR3 the conserved last residue, phenylalanine or tryptophan, is missing, so a read error is likely. The V call is TRBV29-1, the J call TRBJ2-7; D possibly corresponds to TRBD2 (5 bases). Between the trimmed V and J ends, which lost 1 base and 5 bases, there was a span of 6 bases. Looked up from germline, CDR1 is SQVTM and CDR2 is ANQGSEA. The CDR3 contains 11 residues. The CDR3 region has the DNA TGCAGCGTTGAAGGGAGGCACGAGCAGTACTCC. Translation: CSVEGRHEQYS.

Concerning this clone itself: This same CDR3 is encoded by further DNA sequences in the sample. V and J are TRBV5-1 and TRBJ2-5; 11 bases are shared with TRBD2. J was trimmed by 1 base and V by 2 bases; bases with no gene match: 4. The germline V gene has CDR1 SGHRS and CDR2 YFSETQ. The length of the CDR3 is 16 residues. CDR3 region: CASSFGTSGAQETQYF. CDR3 DNA: TGCGCCAGCAGCTTCGGGACTAGCGGCGCCCAAGAGACCCAGTACTTC.

The rearrangement uses TRBV7-8 and TRBJ2-2; TRBD2 aligns across 8 bases. The V segment lost 5 bases and the J segment 6 bases; nucleotides outside the gene matches: 14. Looked up from germline, CDR1 is SGHVS and CDR2 is FQNEAQ. This CDR3 contains 17 residues. The CDR3 loop reads CASSTLAASSGAGELFF. In nucleotides, the CDR3 is TGTGCCAGCAGCACACTAGCGGCCTCCTCCGGCGCCGGGGAGCTGTTTTTT.

CDR3 protein: CASSEAGTSGANVLTF. CDR3 in DNA: TGTGCCAGCAGTGAAGCCGGGACTAGCGGGGCCAACGTCCTGACTTTC. The rearrangement links TRBV2 to TRBJ2-6; 9 positions match TRBD2. J was trimmed by 4 bases and V by 0 bases; bases with no gene match: 1. The germline V gene has CDR1 SNHLY and CDR2 FYNNEI. The CDR3 loop spans 16 amino acids.

This chain uses TRBV5-1 with TRBJ2-7, with D maybe TRBD2 (6 bases). Between the trimmed V and J ends, which lost 1 base and 7 bases, there was a span of 15 bases. The CDR3 is made up of 14 amino acids. In germline, CDR1 is SGHRS, CDR2 YFSETQ. The CDR3, as DNA: TGCGCCAGCAGCTTGTTCACGGGAGTGAGTGAGCAGTACTTC. Residues: CASSLFTGVSEQYF.

The chain uses TRBV19 and TRBJ1-1; D might be TRBD1 (6 bases). CDR1 is LNHDA and CDR2 is SQIVND in the germline V gene (reference sequence). The V end lost 5 bases, the J end lost 11 bases, and 21 bases lay between the germline ends. The CDR3 consists of 14 residues. The CDR3 here is CASSPESNRVRAFF. CDR3 sequence (DNA): TGTGCCAGTAGTCCCGAATCAAACAGGGTGAGGGCTTTCTTT.

The chain is built from TRBV28 and TRBJ2-7, with a tentative D call TRBD2 (5 bases). Germline V CDR1 and CDR2: MDHEN, SYDVKM. The CDR3 totals 19 residues. V was pared by 4 bases and J by 1 base, with 26 bases between. The CDR3 DNA reads as TGTGCCAGCAGTTCAATGCTCCAAGGATCAGCGGTGGGGTCCTACGAGCAGTACTTC. Translation: CASSSMLQGSAVGSYEQYF.

V is TRBV25-1 and J is TRBJ2-1; 8 bases align to TRBD1. The CDR3 is made up of 17 amino acids. After removal of 3 bases from V and 7 bases from J, the junction contained 14 bases not matched to a gene. Germline V gene data show CDR1 as MGHDK and CDR2 as SYGVNS. The CDR3, as DNA: TGTGCCAGCAGTGACTCGAACCCCAGGGGGCCCCTGAATGAGCAGTTCTTC. Translating gives CASSDSNPRGPLNEQFF.

The DNA for the CDR3 is TGCGCCAGCAGCCACGGCGAGCGGGAGGGAACAGATACGCAGTATTTT. This gives the protein CASSHGEREGTDTQYF. The V and J genes are TRBV5-1 and TRBJ2-3; 10 bases line up with TRBD2. V was clipped by 4 bases and J by 3 bases; unmatched bases: 8. This CDR3 is built from 16 residues. Germline CDR1 reads SGHRS; CDR2 reads YFSETQ.

As for this clone: In the same sample, other DNA sequences code for this CDR3. The chain is built from TRBV4-2 and TRBJ2-1, with unresolved D. This CDR3 comprises 12 residues. The ends were cut back, 1 base at V and 6 bases at J, with 4 bases in the middle. The germline V gene encodes CDR1 LGHNA and CDR2 YNFKEQ. The CDR3 region has the DNA TGTGCCAGCAGCCAAGTAGTCAATGAGCAGTTCTTC. It specifies CASSQVVNEQFF.

This clone has more than one count but fewer than ten. The chain joins TRBV5-4 to TRBJ1-5, with 7 positions matching TRBD1. V shed 4 bases and J 10 bases; nucleotides not matched to a gene: 14. The CDR3 runs 15 residues. Germline loops: CDR1 SGHNT, CDR2 YYREEE (reference sequence). CDR3 sequence (DNA): TGTGCCAGCAGCGCTTCCCCGGGGACAGAAGGACCCCAGCATTTT. Protein: CASSASPGTEGPQHF.

This clone was seen more than once but under ten times. This rearrangement joins TRBV7-6 to TRBJ2-2; 9 bases fit TRBD2. The CDR3 runs to 15 residues. V was pared by 5 bases and J by 5 bases, with 6 bases of the junction left unmatched. Per germline, CDR1 SGHVS and CDR2 FNYEAQ. CDR3 loop: CASSQTSGSTGELFF. DNA for the CDR3: TGTGCCAGCAGCCAGACTAGCGGAAGTACCGGGGAGCTGTTTTTT. Combining the CDR3 with reference TRBV7-6 and TRBJ2-2 gives the whole variable domain GAGVSQSPRYKVTKRGQDVALRCDPISGHVSLYWYRQALGQGPEFLTYFNYEAQQDKSGLPNDRFSAERPEGSISTLTIQRTEQRDSAMYRCASSQTSGSTGELFFGEGSRLTVL.

The rearrangement joins TRBV28 to TRBJ1-1; no firm D call. Germline CDR1 MDHEN, CDR2 SYDVKM. Deletions cut 4 bases from V and 1 base from J, with 13 bases between. This CDR3 has 15 residues. The CDR3, as DNA: TGTGCCAGCAGTTCCCCCCTGGGCTCGAACACTGAAGCTTTCTTT. Amino acid sequence: CASSSPLGSNTEAFF.

The chain joins TRBV6-1 to TRBJ1-5; possibly TRBD1 for D (5 bases). Germline CDR1 is MNHNS and CDR2 is SASEGT. The V end was cut by 0 bases, the J end by 1 base, with 7 bases between. The CDR3 is 15 amino acids. The CDR3 bases are TGTGCCAGCAGTGAAGCAGCAGGGAGCAATCAGCCCCAGCATTTT. Its protein product is CASSEAAGSNQPQHF.

V gene TRBV7-6 combines with J gene TRBJ2-7; 10 bases agree with TRBD2. The trim removed 0 bases at V and 0 bases at J, leaving 8 bases unmatched. CDR3 length: 18 residues. Germline V gene lookup returns CDR1 SGHVS and CDR2 FNYEAQ. CDR3 sequence: CASSLAYGTSVHSYEQYF. CDR3 DNA sequence: TGTGCCAGCAGCTTAGCATATGGGACTAGCGTTCACTCCTACGAGCAGTACTTC.

The chain carries TRBV11-2 and TRBJ2-3; 8 bases are shared with TRBD1. Losses at the gene ends were 1 base for V and 6 bases for J; bases not matched to a gene: 15. Germline CDR1 SGHAT, CDR2 FQNNGV. CDR3 size: 18 residues. In DNA form, the CDR3 reads TGTGCCAGCAGCTTAGGTACTTCCGGGACAGGCCCACGGGATACGCAGTATTTT. This encodes CASSLGTSGTGPRDTQYF.

The V and J genes are TRBV30 and TRBJ1-3; 7 bases are a match to TRBD1. Losses at the gene ends were 2 bases for V and 5 bases for J; bases not matched to a gene: 6. This CDR3 has 14 residues. Germline loops: CDR1 GTSNPN, CDR2 SVGIG (reference sequence). The CDR3 region is CAWSRRGPRNTIYF. The DNA for the CDR3 is TGTGCCTGGAGTCGAAGGGGGCCAAGAAACACCATATATTTT.

The V and J genes are TRBV13 and TRBJ2-7; 10 positions agree with TRBD2. The CDR3 length is 17 residues. V was pared by 0 bases and J by 2 bases, with 7 bases of the junction left unmatched. Germline values: CDR1 PRHDT, CDR2 FYEKMQ (reference sequence). The CDR3 sequence: CASSLGFLAGETYEQYF. In nucleotides, the CDR3 is TGTGCCAGCAGCTTAGGATTCCTAGCGGGAGAAACCTACGAGCAGTACTTC.

The rearrangement joins TRBV11-2 to TRBJ2-5; 7 nucleotides match TRBD1. The germline V gene encodes CDR1 SGHAT and CDR2 FQNNGV. The CDR3 consists of 15 residues. Trimming removed 0 bases from V and 5 bases from J; junction bases left unmatched: 6. CDR3 sequence reads: CASSLDRQGRETQYF. As DNA, the CDR3 is TGTGCCAGCAGCTTAGACCGACAGGGTCGGGAGACCCAGTACTTC.

This chain uses TRBV5-4 with TRBJ1-2; the D gene is possibly TRBD1 (5 bases). V was shortened by 5 bases and J by 4 bases, with 18 bases between the two germline ends. This CDR3 comprises 15 residues. Germline V CDR1 and CDR2: SGHNT, YYREEE (reference sequence). CDR3 in amino acids: CASRSTGLDSYGYTF. For the CDR3, the DNA is TGTGCCAGCAGATCGACGGGTCTAGACAGCTATGGCTACACCTTC.

The V gene is TRBV5-1, the J gene TRBJ1-1, with D maybe TRBD1 (6 bases). Per the germline V gene, CDR1 is SGHRS and CDR2 is YFSETQ. V lost 3 bases to trimming and J lost 1 base, with 13 bases between them. The CDR3 length is 15 residues. This CDR3 reads CASSSVPGANTEAFF. The CDR3 DNA is TGCGCCAGCAGCTCGGTCCCGGGGGCGAACACTGAAGCTTTCTTT.

This chain uses TRBV7-9 with TRBJ2-7; the match to TRBD2 covers 10 bases. CDR3 length: 16 amino acids. V trimming: 6 bases; J trimming: 0 bases; junction bases outside the gene matches: 8. CDR1 is SEHNR and CDR2 is FQNEAQ in the germline V gene (reference sequence). Here the CDR3 reads CASSPRSSGSSYEQYF. In DNA form, the CDR3 reads TGTGCCAGCAGTCCACGGTCTAGCGGGAGCTCCTACGAGCAGTACTTC. The whole variable domain, filled in from reference TRBV7-9 and TRBJ2-7, reads DTGVSQNPRHKITKRGQNVTFRCDPISEHNRLYWYRQTLGQGPEFLTYFQNEAQLEKSRLLSDRFSAERPKGSFSTLEIQRTEQGDSAMYLCASSPRSSGSSYEQYFGPGTRLTVT.

The CDR3 sequence is CASSQGGARALNTIYF. CDR3 nucleotides: TGCGCCAGCAGCCAAGGTGGGGCCAGGGCTTTAAACACCATATATTTT. The chain uses TRBV4-3 and TRBJ1-3; the D gene is possibly TRBD1 (5 bases). With 1 base removed from V and 6 bases from J, the gap between germline ends came to 16 bases. This CDR3 is built from 16 residues. CDR1 LGHNA and CDR2 YSLEER come from the germline V gene.

The V gene is TRBV4-2, the J gene TRBJ2-7; D gene unclear. This CDR3 comprises 14 residues. Germline CDR1 reads LGHNA; CDR2 reads YNFKEQ. V was clipped by 4 bases and J by 5 bases, with 15 bases between them. The CDR3 is CASSPQWPQNEQYF. The DNA for the CDR3 is TGTGCCAGCAGCCCCCAATGGCCACAGAACGAGCAGTACTTC.

This chain joins TRBV5-1 and TRBJ2-7, with D unresolved. V lost 5 bases to trimming and J lost 6 bases, with 12 bases between them. Germline values: CDR1 SGHRS, CDR2 YFSETQ. The CDR3 is 12 residues long. The CDR3 coding sequence is TGCGCCAGCAGAGGTGGTACTGCCGAGCAGTACTTC. Translation gives CASRGGTAEQYF. The whole variable domain, filled in from reference TRBV5-1 and TRBJ2-7, reads KAGVTQTPRYLIKTRGQQVTLSCSPISGHRSVSWYQQTPGQGLQFLFEYFSETQRNKGNFPGRFSGRQFSNSRSEMNVSTLELGDSALYLCASRGGTAEQYFGPGTRLTVT.